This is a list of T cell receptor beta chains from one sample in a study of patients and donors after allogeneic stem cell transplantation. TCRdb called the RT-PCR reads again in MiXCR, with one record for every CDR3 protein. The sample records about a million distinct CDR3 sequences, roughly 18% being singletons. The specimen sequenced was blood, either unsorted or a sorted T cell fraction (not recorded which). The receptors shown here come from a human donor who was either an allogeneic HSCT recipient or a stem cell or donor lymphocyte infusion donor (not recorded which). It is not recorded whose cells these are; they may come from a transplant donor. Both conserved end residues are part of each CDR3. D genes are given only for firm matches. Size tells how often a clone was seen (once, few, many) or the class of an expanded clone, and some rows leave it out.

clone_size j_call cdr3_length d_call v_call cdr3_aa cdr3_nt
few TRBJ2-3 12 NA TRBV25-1 CASSDPVDTQYF TGTGCCAGCAGTGATCCCGTAGATACGCAGTATTTT
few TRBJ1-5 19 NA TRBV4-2 CASSPRTRDGPYSNQPQHF TGTGCCAGCAGCCCTCGGACCAGGGACGGGCCTTATAGCAATCAGCCCCAGCATTTT
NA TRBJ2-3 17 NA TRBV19 CASSGGLGGGFTDTQYF TGTGCCAGTAGTGGAGGACTTGGAGGAGGTTTCACAGATACGCAGTATTTT
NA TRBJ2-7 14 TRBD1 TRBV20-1 CSARKTGAKAEQYF TGCAGTGCTAGAAAGACAGGGGCCAAGGCCGAGCAGTACTTC
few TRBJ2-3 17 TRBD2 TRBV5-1 CASSLIGTSGATDTQYF TGCGCCAGCAGCTTGATCGGGACTAGCGGGGCCACAGATACGCAGTATTTT
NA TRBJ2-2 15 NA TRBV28 CASRKDREGPGELFF TGTGCCAGCAGAAAAGACAGGGAGGGACCCGGGGAGCTGTTTTTT
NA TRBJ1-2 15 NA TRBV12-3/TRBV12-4 CASSRFNRARGGYTF TGTGCCAGCAGTCGGTTTAACCGAGCCCGAGGAGGCTACACCTTC
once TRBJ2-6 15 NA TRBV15 CATSITGSGANVLTF TGTGCCACCAGCATTACAGGGTCTGGGGCCAACGTCCTGACTTTC
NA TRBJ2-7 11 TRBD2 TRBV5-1 CASSLYGTTVF TGCGCCAGCAGCTTGTACGGGACTACCGTCTTC
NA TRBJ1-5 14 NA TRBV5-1 CASSVDSPNQPQHF TGCGCCAGCAGCGTGGACAGTCCCAATCAGCCCCAGCATTTT
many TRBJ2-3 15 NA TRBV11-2 CASSLVQTVTDTQYF TGTGCCAGCAGCTTAGTACAGACAGTCACAGATACGCAGTATTTT
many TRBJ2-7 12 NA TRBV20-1 CSARGDRYEQYF TGCAGTGCTAGAGGCGACAGATACGAGCAGTACTTC
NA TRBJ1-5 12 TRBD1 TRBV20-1 CSASTGAQPQHF TGCAGTGCGTCGACAGGGGCTCAGCCCCAGCATTTT
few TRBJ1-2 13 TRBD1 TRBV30 CAWQPRTGVHYTF TGTGCCTGGCAACCTAGGACAGGAGTACACTACACCTTC
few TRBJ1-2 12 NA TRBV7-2 CATREASYGYTF TGTGCCACCAGGGAGGCATCCTATGGCTACACCTTC
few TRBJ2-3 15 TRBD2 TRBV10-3 CAISWTSGPTDTQYF TGTGCCATCAGCTGGACTAGCGGTCCCACAGATACGCAGTATTTT
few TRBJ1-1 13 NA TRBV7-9 CASSLAGNPWAFF TGTGCCAGCAGCCTCGCAGGGAACCCATGGGCTTTCTTT
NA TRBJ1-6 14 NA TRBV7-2 CASSLQPGNSPLHF TGTGCCAGCAGCTTACAACCGGGGAATTCACCCCTCCACTTT
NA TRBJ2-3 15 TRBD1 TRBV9 CASTRRGGDTDTQYF TGTGCCAGCACCCGTAGAGGGGGCGACACAGATACGCAGTATTTT
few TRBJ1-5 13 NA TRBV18 CASSPGDQRPQHF TGTGCCAGCTCACCCGGAGACCAACGGCCCCAGCATTTT